The rows below give T cell receptor beta chains drawn from one sample of a study of metastatic and nonmetastatic thyroid tumors. TCRdb called clones again from the PCR reads with MiXCR. This table has 25,000 or so clones, 16% appearing once. The sample comprised blood. The receptors were gathered from a male donor with papillary thyroid cancer or a benign thyroid nodule (not recorded which). Some clones in this sample may be carry-over from other donors' samples. Each CDR3 is given with its conserved first and last residue. A D gene is named only where the DNA matches it firmly. Where a row states a size, it is once, few, many or the class of an expanded clone; other rows omit it.

J: TRBJ2-3
D: -
size: many
V: TRBV20-1
DNA: TGCAGTGCTAGAGACAGCCCGAGCACAGATACGCAGTATTTT
CDR3: CSARDSPSTDTQYF

J: TRBJ2-1
D: -
size: many
V: TRBV5-5
DNA: TGTGCCAGCAGCTTTGCACCGGGACTCACACTAGCTGGGCAGTTCTTC
CDR3: CASSFAPGLTLAGQFF

J: TRBJ2-7
D: -
size: many
V: TRBV7-6
DNA: TGTGCCAGCAGCTTAGGGTTTTTAGGAGCTGGCGAGCAGTACTTC
CDR3: CASSLGFLGAGEQYF

J: TRBJ2-7
D: -
size: few
V: TRBV6-1
DNA: TGTGCCAGCAGACAAACGAGGGGCGAGCAGTACTTC
CDR3: CASRQTRGEQYF

J: TRBJ1-1
D: -
size: -
V: TRBV28
DNA: TGTGCCGGCAGACTACTTGGGACACCAAAGCGGGAAGCTTTCTTT
CDR3: CAGRLLGTPKREAFF

J: TRBJ2-1
D: -
size: many
V: TRBV2
DNA: TGTGCCAGCAGAATACTAGGAGGAGGGAATGAGCAGTTCTTC
CDR3: CASRILGGGNEQFF

J: TRBJ2-7
D: -
size: -
V: TRBV20-1
DNA: TGCAGTACTAGAGAGGTCGGCAGCGGCTCCTACGAGCAGTACTTC
CDR3: CSTREVGSGSYEQYF

J: TRBJ1-1
D: -
size: -
V: TRBV27
DNA: TGTGCCAGCAGTTTATCATACTCACCGGGTCCCCGTTACGCCACTGAAGCTTTCTTT
CDR3: CASSLSYSPGPRYATEAFF

J: TRBJ1-5
D: -
size: many
V: TRBV19
DNA: TGTGCCAGTACGTTCAGCAATCAGCCCCAGCATTTT
CDR3: CASTFSNQPQHF

J: TRBJ2-7
D: -
size: many
V: TRBV6-1
DNA: TGTGCCAGCAGACTGACACTGGGTTCCTACGAGCAGTACTTC
CDR3: CASRLTLGSYEQYF

J: TRBJ2-1
D: -
size: many
V: TRBV7-3
DNA: TGTGCCAGCAGCTCCAATCCAGGGGTATCCTACAATGAGCAGTTCTTC
CDR3: CASSSNPGVSYNEQFF

J: TRBJ1-2
D: -
size: many
V: TRBV28
DNA: TGTGCCAGCAGTCCTCGGAGTACTGGCTACACCTTC
CDR3: CASSPRSTGYTF

J: TRBJ2-5
D: TRBD1
size: many
V: TRBV5-1
DNA: TGCGCCAGCAGCCGGACAGGGGCGACTCAAGAGACCCAGTACTTC
CDR3: CASSRTGATQETQYF

J: TRBJ1-5
D: -
size: many
V: TRBV28
DNA: TGTGCCAGCAGTTCCCAAGGGATAGTGAATCAGCCCCAGCATTTT
CDR3: CASSSQGIVNQPQHF

J: TRBJ1-4
D: -
size: few
V: TRBV9
DNA: TGTGCCAGCAGCGTGGTGGGGGGAATGAAAAAACTGTTTTTT
CDR3: CASSVVGGMKKLFF

J: TRBJ1-2
D: -
size: many
V: TRBV25-1
DNA: TGTGCCAACTCATCCTTTGGTGGCTACACCTTC
CDR3: CANSSFGGYTF

J: TRBJ1-1
D: TRBD1
size: many
V: TRBV6-1
DNA: TGTGCCAGCAGCCGAGGGACAGGGCATGAAGCTTTCTTT
CDR3: CASSRGTGHEAFF

J: TRBJ1-2
D: -
size: -
V: TRBV28
DNA: TGTGTCAGCAGGGTACTGGGGGCAGGGAGTTCGGGCTACACCTTC
CDR3: CVSRVLGAGSSGYTF

J: TRBJ2-6
D: -
size: -
V: TRBV15
DNA: TGTGCCACCAGCAGATTGGGTGCGGGTGCCCCACCCGGATGGGCCAACGTCCTGACTTTC
CDR3: CATSRLGAGAPPGWANVLTF

J: TRBJ1-3
D: TRBD1
size: many
V: TRBV5-4
DNA: TGTGCCAGCAGCTCCGGACAGGGACTTAACTCTGGAAACACCATATATTTT
CDR3: CASSSGQGLNSGNTIYF

J: TRBJ2-7
D: TRBD2
size: few
V: TRBV28
DNA: TGTGCCAGCAGCTCCTTAGCGGGCCTCCCCTACGAGCAGTACTTC
CDR3: CASSSLAGLPYEQYF

J: TRBJ2-7
D: -
size: many
V: TRBV7-9
DNA: TGTGCCAGCAGCTTCAGGGGCGGCGAGCAGTACTTC
CDR3: CASSFRGGEQYF

J: TRBJ1-1
D: -
size: many
V: TRBV9
DNA: TGTGCCAGCAGCGTAGACCAGGGCCTTATGAACACTGAAGCTTTCTTT
CDR3: CASSVDQGLMNTEAFF

J: TRBJ1-1
D: TRBD1
size: many
V: TRBV18
DNA: TGTGCCAGCTCACCACCTTCGACAGGGTCGAACACTGAAGCTTTCTTT
CDR3: CASSPPSTGSNTEAFF

J: TRBJ2-1
D: TRBD2
size: many
V: TRBV20-1
DNA: TGCAGTGCTAGCGAAATTCTGACTAGCGGGAGGCCCTACAATGAGCAGTTCTTC
CDR3: CSASEILTSGRPYNEQFF

J: TRBJ1-1
D: -
size: many
V: TRBV20-1
DNA: TGCAGTGCCCCCAGGAACACTGAAGCTTTCTTT
CDR3: CSAPRNTEAFF

J: TRBJ1-2
D: -
size: -
V: TRBV30
DNA: TGTGCCTGGAGTGTAGGGCAGGGCGGCTATGGCTACACCTTC
CDR3: CAWSVGQGGYGYTF

J: TRBJ2-2
D: -
size: -
V: TRBV5-1
DNA: TGCGCCAGCAGCTGGAGGGATCGAGCGGCGAACACCGGGGAGCTGTTTTTT
CDR3: CASSWRDRAANTGELFF

J: TRBJ2-1
D: -
size: many
V: TRBV29-1
DNA: TGCAGCGTCCCCGTCGGCTTTGAGCAGTTCTTC
CDR3: CSVPVGFEQFF

J: TRBJ1-6
D: TRBD1
size: many
V: TRBV4-1
DNA: TGCGCCAGCAGCTCAGGGGAGGGGGCCGGTTCACCCCTCCACTTT
CDR3: CASSSGEGAGSPLHF

J: TRBJ2-7
D: TRBD2
size: many
V: TRBV27
DNA: TGTGCCAGCAGTTTGAGCGCGGGGGGGCACACCGAGCAGTACTTC
CDR3: CASSLSAGGHTEQYF

J: TRBJ2-1
D: -
size: -
V: TRBV30
DNA: TGTGCCTGGAGTCCTGGAGATGAGCAGTTCTTC
CDR3: CAWSPGDEQFF

J: TRBJ1-4
D: -
size: medium-sized
V: TRBV3-1
DNA: TGTGCCAGCAGCCCCGACGGGACGGAGAGTGAAAAACTGTTTTTT
CDR3: CASSPDGTESEKLFF

J: TRBJ2-7
D: -
size: many
V: TRBV28
DNA: TGTGCCAGCAGTCACCCCGAGGGGGGCGGCGTGCTTCGGTACGAGCAGTACTTC
CDR3: CASSHPEGGGVLRYEQYF

J: TRBJ2-3
D: -
size: many
V: TRBV20-1
DNA: TGCAGTGCACCACTAGGCGGAAGCACAGATACGCAGTATTTT
CDR3: CSAPLGGSTDTQYF

J: TRBJ2-1
D: -
size: few
V: TRBV18
DNA: TGTGCCAGCTCAGCAACCCCTCCGGCTCTAGTGAGGTCCTACAATGAGCAGTTCTTC
CDR3: CASSATPPALVRSYNEQFF

J: TRBJ1-1
D: TRBD1
size: few
V: TRBV12-3/TRBV12-4
DNA: TGTTCCCGCAATCAGGGGGGGGTGACTGAAGCTTTCTTT
CDR3: CSRNQGGVTEAFF

J: TRBJ1-2
D: TRBD1
size: few
V: TRBV5-4
DNA: TGTGCCAGCAGTCAAGGGACAGCCTTTAACTATGGCTACACCTTC
CDR3: CASSQGTAFNYGYTF

J: TRBJ2-7
D: -
size: medium-sized
V: TRBV2
DNA: TGTGCCAGCAAAAGGGACTCTACCTACGAGCAGTACTTC
CDR3: CASKRDSTYEQYF

J: TRBJ2-1
D: TRBD2
size: many
V: TRBV7-9
DNA: TGTGCCAGCAGGATACTAGCGGGGGCTTACAATGAGCAGTTCTTC
CDR3: CASRILAGAYNEQFF

J: TRBJ2-3
D: -
size: many
V: TRBV24-1
DNA: TGTGCCACCAGTGATCGAGGGGACGTTAGCACAGATACGCAGTATTTT
CDR3: CATSDRGDVSTDTQYF

J: TRBJ2-7
D: -
size: -
V: TRBV20-1
DNA: TGCAGTGCTAGTGTCCCTATAGGGACCTACGAGCAGTACTTC
CDR3: CSASVPIGTYEQYF

J: TRBJ1-2
D: -
size: many
V: TRBV28
DNA: TGTGCCAGCAGTCTAGGGGGCTATGGCTACACCTTC
CDR3: CASSLGGYGYTF

J: TRBJ2-7
D: TRBD2
size: -
V: TRBV24-1
DNA: TGTGCCACCAGTTCTAGCGGGAGGGCCGAGCAGTACTTC
CDR3: CATSSSGRAEQYF

J: TRBJ2-7
D: -
size: many
V: TRBV19
DNA: TGTGCCAGTAGTATAGGGCCCGGGAACTACGAGCAGTACTTC
CDR3: CASSIGPGNYEQYF

J: TRBJ2-6
D: TRBD1
size: few
V: TRBV28
DNA: TGTGCCAGCAGTTTCGGTGAAGGGGGCATCTCTGGGGCCAACGTCCTGACTTTC
CDR3: CASSFGEGGISGANVLTF

J: TRBJ2-1
D: TRBD2
size: many
V: TRBV2
DNA: TGTGCCAGCAGTTCAGCGGGAGAGTATGAGCAGTTCTTC
CDR3: CASSSAGEYEQFF

J: TRBJ2-7
D: TRBD1
size: many
V: TRBV27
DNA: TGTGCCAGCAGCCTTATCAAGCCCGGGACAGGGAATTACGAGCAGTACTTC
CDR3: CASSLIKPGTGNYEQYF

J: TRBJ1-2
D: -
size: -
V: TRBV6-1
DNA: TGTGCCAGCACATTAGGGCTTGGCTCTGGCTACACCTTC
CDR3: CASTLGLGSGYTF

J: TRBJ2-7
D: -
size: -
V: TRBV7-2
DNA: TGTGCCAGCAGCTCAGGGGTCGATTTCTACGAGCAGTACTTC
CDR3: CASSSGVDFYEQYF

J: TRBJ2-7
D: TRBD1
size: -
V: TRBV11-2
DNA: TGTGCCAGCAGCTTAGGGGGACAGGGTTACGAGCAGTACTTC
CDR3: CASSLGGQGYEQYF

J: TRBJ1-1
D: -
size: many
V: TRBV10-2
DNA: TGCGCCAGCAGTGAGTTCACTGAAGCTTTCTTT
CDR3: CASSEFTEAFF

J: TRBJ2-2
D: -
size: many
V: TRBV3-1
DNA: TGTGCCAGCAGCCCCAGTCCCACCGGGGAGCTGTTTTTT
CDR3: CASSPSPTGELFF

J: TRBJ2-1
D: -
size: medium-sized
V: TRBV27
DNA: TGTGCCAGCAGTTCCCGGACAGATTCCTACAATGAGCAGTTCTTC
CDR3: CASSSRTDSYNEQFF

J: TRBJ1-5
D: -
size: -
V: TRBV28
DNA: TGTGCCAGCAGGTTACAGGCAGGTTCTCAGCCCCAGCATTTT
CDR3: CASRLQAGSQPQHF

J: TRBJ1-5
D: TRBD1
size: many
V: TRBV10-3
DNA: TGTGCCATCAGTGAGAGGGGGCCCTTAGATCAGCCCCAGCATTTT
CDR3: CAISERGPLDQPQHF

J: TRBJ2-1
D: TRBD1
size: few
V: TRBV20-1
DNA: TGCAGTGCTAGAGATTTTATGGGAGGACAGGGGAGCGGGAATGAGCAGTTCTTC
CDR3: CSARDFMGGQGSGNEQFF